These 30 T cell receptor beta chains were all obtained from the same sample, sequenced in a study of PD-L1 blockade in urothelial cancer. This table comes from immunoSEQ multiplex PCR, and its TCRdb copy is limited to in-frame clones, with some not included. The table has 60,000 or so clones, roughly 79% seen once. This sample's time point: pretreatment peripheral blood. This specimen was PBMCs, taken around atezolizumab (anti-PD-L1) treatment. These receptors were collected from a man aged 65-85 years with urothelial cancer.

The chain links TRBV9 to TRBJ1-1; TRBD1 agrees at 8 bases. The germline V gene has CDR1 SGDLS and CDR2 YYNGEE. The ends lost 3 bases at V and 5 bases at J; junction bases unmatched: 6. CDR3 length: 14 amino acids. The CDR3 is CASSAGQGETEAFF. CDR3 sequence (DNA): TGTGCCAGCAGCGCTGGACAGGGAGAGACTGAAGCTTTCTTT.

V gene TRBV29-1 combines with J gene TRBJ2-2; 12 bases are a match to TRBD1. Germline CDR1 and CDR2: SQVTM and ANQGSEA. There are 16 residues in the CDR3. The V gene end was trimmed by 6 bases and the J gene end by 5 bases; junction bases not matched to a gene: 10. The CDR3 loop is CSVSGTGGVRTGELFF. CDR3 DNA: TGCAGCGTATCCGGGACAGGGGGCGTACGAACCGGGGAGCTGTTTTTT.

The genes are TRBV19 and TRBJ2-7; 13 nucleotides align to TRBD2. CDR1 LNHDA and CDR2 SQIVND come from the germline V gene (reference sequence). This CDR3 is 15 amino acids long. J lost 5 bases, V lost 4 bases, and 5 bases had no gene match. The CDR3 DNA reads TGTGCCAGTAGTACAGGACTAGCGGGAGAGGACGAGCAGTACTTC. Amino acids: CASSTGLAGEDEQYF.

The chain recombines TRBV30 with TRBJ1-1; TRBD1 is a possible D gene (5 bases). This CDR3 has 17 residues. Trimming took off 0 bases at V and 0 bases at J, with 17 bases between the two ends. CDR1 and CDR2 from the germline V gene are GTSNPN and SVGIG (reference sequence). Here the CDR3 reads CAWSVLIGAKMNTEAFF. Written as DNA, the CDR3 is TGTGCCTGGAGTGTACTAATAGGGGCGAAAATGAACACTGAAGCTTTCTTT. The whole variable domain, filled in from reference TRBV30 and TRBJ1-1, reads SQTIHQWPATLVQPVGSPLSLECTVEGTSNPNLYWYRQAAGRGLQLLFYSVGIGQISSEVPQNLSASRPQDRQFILSSKKLLLSDSGFYLCAWSVLIGAKMNTEAFFGQGTRLTVV.

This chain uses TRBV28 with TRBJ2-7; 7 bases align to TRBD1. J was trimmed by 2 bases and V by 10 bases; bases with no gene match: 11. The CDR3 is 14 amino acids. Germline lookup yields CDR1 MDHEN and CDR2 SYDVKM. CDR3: CATLITGAPYEQYF. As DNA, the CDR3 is TGTGCCACCCTAATAACAGGGGCTCCCTACGAGCAGTACTTC.

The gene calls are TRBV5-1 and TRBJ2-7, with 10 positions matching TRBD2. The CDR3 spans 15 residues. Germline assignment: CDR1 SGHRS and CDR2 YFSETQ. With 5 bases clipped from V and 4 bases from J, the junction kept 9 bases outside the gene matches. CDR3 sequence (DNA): TGCGCCAGCAGACCTGGACTAGCGGCTCTATACGAGCAGTACTTC. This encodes CASRPGLAALYEQYF. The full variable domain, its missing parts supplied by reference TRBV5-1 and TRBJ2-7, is KAGVTQTPRYLIKTRGQQVTLSCSPISGHRSVSWYQQTPGQGLQFLFEYFSETQRNKGNFPGRFSGRQFSNSRSEMNVSTLELGDSALYLCASRPGLAALYEQYFGPGTRLTVT.

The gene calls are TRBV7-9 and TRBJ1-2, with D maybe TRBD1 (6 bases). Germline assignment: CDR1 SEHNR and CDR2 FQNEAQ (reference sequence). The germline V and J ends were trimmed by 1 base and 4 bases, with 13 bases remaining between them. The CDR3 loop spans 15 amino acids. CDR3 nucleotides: TGTGCCAGCAGCTTAGTGGGGGCCGGAATCTATGGCTACACCTTC. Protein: CASSLVGAGIYGYTF.

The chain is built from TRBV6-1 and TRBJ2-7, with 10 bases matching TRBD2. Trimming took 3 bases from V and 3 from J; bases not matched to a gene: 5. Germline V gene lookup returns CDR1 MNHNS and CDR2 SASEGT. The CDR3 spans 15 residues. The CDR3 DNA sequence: TGTGCCAGCAGTGAGGGGACTAGCGATTACTACGAGCAGTACTTC. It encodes CASSEGTSDYYEQYF.

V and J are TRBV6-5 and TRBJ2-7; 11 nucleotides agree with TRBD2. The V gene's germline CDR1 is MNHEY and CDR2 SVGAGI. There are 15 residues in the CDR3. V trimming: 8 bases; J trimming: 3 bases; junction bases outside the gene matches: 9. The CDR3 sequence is CASASFGTSGYEQYF. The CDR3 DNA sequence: TGTGCCAGCGCTTCCTTCGGGACTAGCGGCTACGAGCAGTACTTC.

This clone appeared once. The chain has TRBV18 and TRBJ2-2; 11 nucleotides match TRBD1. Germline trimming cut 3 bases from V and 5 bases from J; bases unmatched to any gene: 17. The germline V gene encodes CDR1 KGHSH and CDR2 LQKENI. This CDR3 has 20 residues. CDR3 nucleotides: TGTGCCAGCTCACCCCGGACAGGGGGCGGCGTAGCGGGGTCAACCGGGGAGCTGTTTTTT. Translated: CASSPRTGGGVAGSTGELFF.

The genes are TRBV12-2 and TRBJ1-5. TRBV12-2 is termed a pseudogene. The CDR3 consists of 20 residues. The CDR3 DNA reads TGTGCAAGTCGCTTAGCTGGGGGGGGATGGGCAGGACATAGCAATCAGCCCCAGCATTTT. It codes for CASRLAGGGWAGHSNQPQHF.

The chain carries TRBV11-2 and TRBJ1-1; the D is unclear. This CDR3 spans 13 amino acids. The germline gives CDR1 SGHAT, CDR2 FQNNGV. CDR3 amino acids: CATRREPNTEAFF. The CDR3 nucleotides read TGTGCAACACGCCGGGAACCGAACACTGAAGCTTTCTTT.

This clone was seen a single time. The CDR3, as DNA: TGTGCCAGCAGCGAGTGGAACTATGGCTACACCTTC. It specifies CASSEWNYGYTF. The genes are TRBV5-6 and TRBJ1-2; D remains ambiguous. The CDR3 spans 12 residues. V lost 4 bases and J 2 bases, leaving 6 bases between the germline ends. Germline V lookup: CDR1 SGHDT, CDR2 YYEEEE.

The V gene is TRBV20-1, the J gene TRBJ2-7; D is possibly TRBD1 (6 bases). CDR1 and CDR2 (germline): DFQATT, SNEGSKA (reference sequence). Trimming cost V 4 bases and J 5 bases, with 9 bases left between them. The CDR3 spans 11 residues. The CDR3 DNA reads TGCAGTGCTACACAGGGTAACGAGCAGTACTTC. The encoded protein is CSATQGNEQYF.

The CDR3 DNA reads TGCGCCAGCAGCCTGGACGGACAGCCAACTAATGAAAAACTGTTTTTT. Translating gives CASSLDGQPTNEKLFF. The chain couples TRBV5-1 to TRBJ1-4, with a weak D call TRBD1 (6 bases). V dropped 4 bases and J dropped 0 bases, with 13 bases sitting between them. Germline V CDR1 and CDR2: SGHRS, YFSETQ. The CDR3 runs 16 residues.

Written as DNA, the CDR3 is TGTGCCAGCAGGGTGACAGGTTCCACTGAAGCTTTCTTT. Encoded protein: CASRVTGSTEAFF. The V gene is TRBV6-6, the J gene TRBJ1-1; possibly TRBD1 for D (6 bases). This CDR3 has 13 amino acids. Germline V gene lookup returns CDR1 MNHNY and CDR2 SVGAGI (reference sequence). The ends were cut back, 6 bases at V and 4 bases at J, with 12 bases in the middle.

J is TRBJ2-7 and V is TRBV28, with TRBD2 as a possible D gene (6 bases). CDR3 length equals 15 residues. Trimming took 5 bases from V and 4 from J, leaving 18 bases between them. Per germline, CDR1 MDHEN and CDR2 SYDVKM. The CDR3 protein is CASSPRGGGWYEQYF. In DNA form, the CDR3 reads TGTGCCAGCAGTCCCCGTGGGGGAGGTTGGTACGAGCAGTACTTC.

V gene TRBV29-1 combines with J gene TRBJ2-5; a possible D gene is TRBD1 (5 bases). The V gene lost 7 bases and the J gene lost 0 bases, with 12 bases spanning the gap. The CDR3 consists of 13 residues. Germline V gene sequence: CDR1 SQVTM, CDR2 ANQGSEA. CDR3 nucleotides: TGCAGCGAGAAAGGGGTGAACCAAGAGACCCAGTACTTC. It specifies CSEKGVNQETQYF.

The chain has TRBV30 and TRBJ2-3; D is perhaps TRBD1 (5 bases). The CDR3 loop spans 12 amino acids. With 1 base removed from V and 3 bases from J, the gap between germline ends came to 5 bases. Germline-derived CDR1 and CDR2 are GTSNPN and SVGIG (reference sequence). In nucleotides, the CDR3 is TGTGCCTGGAGTGCAGGGACAGATACGCAGTATTTT. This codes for CAWSAGTDTQYF.

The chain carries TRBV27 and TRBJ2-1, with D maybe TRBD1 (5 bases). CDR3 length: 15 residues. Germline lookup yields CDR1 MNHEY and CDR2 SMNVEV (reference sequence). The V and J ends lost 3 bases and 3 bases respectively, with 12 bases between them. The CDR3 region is CASSLVRRGYNEQFF. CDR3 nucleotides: TGTGCCAGCAGTTTGGTCCGAAGGGGCTACAATGAGCAGTTCTTC.

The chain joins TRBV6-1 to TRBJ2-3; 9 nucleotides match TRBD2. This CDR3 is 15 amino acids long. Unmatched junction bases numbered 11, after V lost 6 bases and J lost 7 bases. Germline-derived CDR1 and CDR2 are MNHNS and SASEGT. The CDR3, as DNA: TGTGCCAGCAGCGGTATCGCGGGAGGGCCATATACGCAGTATTTT. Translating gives CASSGIAGGPYTQYF.

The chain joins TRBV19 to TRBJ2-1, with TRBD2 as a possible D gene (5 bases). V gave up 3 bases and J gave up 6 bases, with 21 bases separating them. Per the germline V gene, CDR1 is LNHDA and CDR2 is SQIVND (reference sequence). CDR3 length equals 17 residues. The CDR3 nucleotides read TGTGCCAGTAGTATTGGTTTGGCAGACTATTGGCTCAATGAGCAGTTCTTC. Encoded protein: CASSIGLADYWLNEQFF.

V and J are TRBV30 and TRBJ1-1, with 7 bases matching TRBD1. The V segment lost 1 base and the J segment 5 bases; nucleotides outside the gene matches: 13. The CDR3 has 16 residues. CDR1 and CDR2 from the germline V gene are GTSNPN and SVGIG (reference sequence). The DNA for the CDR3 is TGTGCCTGGAGTGGCCAGATCGGACAGGTAAAGACTGAAGCTTTCTTT. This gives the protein CAWSGQIGQVKTEAFF. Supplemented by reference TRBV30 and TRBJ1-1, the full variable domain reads SQTIHQWPATLVQPVGSPLSLECTVEGTSNPNLYWYRQAAGRGLQLLFYSVGIGQISSEVPQNLSASRPQDRQFILSSKKLLLSDSGFYLCAWSGQIGQVKTEAFFGQGTRLTVV.

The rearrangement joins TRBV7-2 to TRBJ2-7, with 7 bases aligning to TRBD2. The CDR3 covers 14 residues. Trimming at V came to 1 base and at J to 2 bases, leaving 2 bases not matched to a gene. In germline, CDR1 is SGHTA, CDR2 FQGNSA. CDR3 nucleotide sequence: TGTGCCAGCAGCTTAGGGCGGGGGACCTACGAGCAGTACTTC. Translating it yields CASSLGRGTYEQYF.

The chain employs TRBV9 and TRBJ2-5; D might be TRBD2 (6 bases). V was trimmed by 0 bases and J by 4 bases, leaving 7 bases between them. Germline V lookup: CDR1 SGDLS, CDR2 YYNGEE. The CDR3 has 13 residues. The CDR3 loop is CASSVAGAETQYF. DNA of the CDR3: TGTGCCAGCAGCGTAGCGGGAGCAGAGACCCAGTACTTC.

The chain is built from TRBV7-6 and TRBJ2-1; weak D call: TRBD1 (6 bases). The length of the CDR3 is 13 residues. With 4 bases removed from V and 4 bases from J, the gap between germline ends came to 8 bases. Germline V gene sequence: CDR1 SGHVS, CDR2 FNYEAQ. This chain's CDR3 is CASSWDTYNEQFF. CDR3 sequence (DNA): TGTGCCAGCAGCTGGGACACTTACAATGAGCAGTTCTTC.

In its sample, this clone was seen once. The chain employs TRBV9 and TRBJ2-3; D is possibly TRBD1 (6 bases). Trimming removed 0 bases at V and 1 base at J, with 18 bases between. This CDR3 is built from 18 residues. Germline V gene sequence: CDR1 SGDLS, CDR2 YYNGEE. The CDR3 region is CASSVGAGVNYGTDTQYF. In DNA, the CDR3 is TGTGCCAGCAGCGTAGGGGCAGGGGTGAATTATGGCACAGATACGCAGTATTTT.

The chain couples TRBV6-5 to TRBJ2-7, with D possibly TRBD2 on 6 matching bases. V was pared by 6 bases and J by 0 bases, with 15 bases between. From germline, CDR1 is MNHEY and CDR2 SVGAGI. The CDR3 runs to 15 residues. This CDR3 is CASRHSGVSSYEQYF. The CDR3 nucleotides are TGTGCCAGCAGACATAGCGGAGTTTCCTCCTACGAGCAGTACTTC.

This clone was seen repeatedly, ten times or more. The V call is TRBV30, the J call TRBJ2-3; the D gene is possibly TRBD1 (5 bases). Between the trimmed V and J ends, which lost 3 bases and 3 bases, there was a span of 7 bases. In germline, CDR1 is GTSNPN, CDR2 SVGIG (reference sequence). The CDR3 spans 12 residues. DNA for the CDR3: TGTGCCTGGAGAGGGGATACAGATACGCAGTATTTT. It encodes CAWRGDTDTQYF.

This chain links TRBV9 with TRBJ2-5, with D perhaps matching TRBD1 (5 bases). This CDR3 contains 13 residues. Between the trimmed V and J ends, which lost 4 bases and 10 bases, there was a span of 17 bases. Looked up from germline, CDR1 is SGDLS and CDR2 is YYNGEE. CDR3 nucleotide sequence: TGTGCCAGCAGCCCCGACTGGGGCCAGGACCAGTACTTC. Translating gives CASSPDWGQDQYF. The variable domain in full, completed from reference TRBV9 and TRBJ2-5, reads DSGVTQTPKHLITATGQRVTLRCSPRSGDLSVYWYQQSLDQGLQFLIQYYNGEERAKGNILERFSAQQFPDLHSELNLSSLELGDSALYFCASSPDWGQDQYFGPGTRLLVL.